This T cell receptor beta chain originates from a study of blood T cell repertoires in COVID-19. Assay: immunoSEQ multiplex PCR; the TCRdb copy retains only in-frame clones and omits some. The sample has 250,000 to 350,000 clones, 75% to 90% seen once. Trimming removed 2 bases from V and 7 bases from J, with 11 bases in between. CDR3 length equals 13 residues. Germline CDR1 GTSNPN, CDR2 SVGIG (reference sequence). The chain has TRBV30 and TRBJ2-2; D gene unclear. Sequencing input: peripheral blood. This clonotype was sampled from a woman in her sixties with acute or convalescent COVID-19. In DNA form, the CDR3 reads TGTGCCTGGAGTCCCTGGCTAGGCGGGGAGCTGTTTTTT. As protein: CAWSPWLGGELFF.